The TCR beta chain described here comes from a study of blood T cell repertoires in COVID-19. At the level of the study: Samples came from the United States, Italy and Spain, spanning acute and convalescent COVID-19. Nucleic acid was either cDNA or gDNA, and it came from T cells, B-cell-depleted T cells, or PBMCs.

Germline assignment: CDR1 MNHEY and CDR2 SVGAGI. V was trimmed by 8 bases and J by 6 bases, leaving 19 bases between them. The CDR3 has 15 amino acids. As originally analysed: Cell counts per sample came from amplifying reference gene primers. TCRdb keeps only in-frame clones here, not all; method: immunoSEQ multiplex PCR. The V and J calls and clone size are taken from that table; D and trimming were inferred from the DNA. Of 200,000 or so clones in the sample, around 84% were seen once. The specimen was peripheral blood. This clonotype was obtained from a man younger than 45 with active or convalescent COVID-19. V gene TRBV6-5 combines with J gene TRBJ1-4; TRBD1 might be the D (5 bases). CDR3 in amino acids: CASRPVGREDEKLFF. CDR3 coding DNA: TGTGCCAGCCGTCCCGTGGGCAGGGAAGATGAAAAACTGTTTTTT.